This TCR beta chain was sequenced during a study of blood T cell repertoires in COVID-19. In the authors' workflow: It was from reference gene primer amplification that nucleated cell counts were estimated. Method: immunoSEQ multiplex PCR; TCRdb's copy keeps in-frame clones and lacks some. V and J calls and clone size come straight from that table; D and trimming were deduced from the DNA. Of about 73,000 clones listed, roughly 80% are singletons. In this sample, this clone turned up many times. V trimming: 7 bases; J trimming: 10 bases; junction bases outside the gene matches: 13. CDR1 SGHNT and CDR2 YYREEE come from the germline V gene (reference sequence). CDR3 size: 15 residues.

The rearrangement links TRBV5-4 to TRBJ1-6; 8 nucleotides match TRBD1. Input material: peripheral blood. This sequence was found in a man in his sixties with acute or convalescent COVID-19. CDR3 in DNA: TGTGCCAGCCGCCAATCAGGGGGCGAAGGGTCACCCCTCCACTTT. Translation gives CASRQSGGEGSPLHF.